A selection of T cell receptor beta chains follows, all from one sample in a study of CD8 T cells in Susac syndrome. TCRdb reanalysed the immunoSEQ multiplex PCR reads using MiXCR and keeps one entry per CDR3 protein. The sample shows under 200,000 distinct CDR3 sequences, roughly 95% of them seen only once. Sequenced material: CD8+ T cells from PBMCs. The source is a human donor with multiple sclerosis. Both conserved end residues are part of each CDR3. Each record gives: D gene, J gene, V gene, CDR3 DNA, CDR3 protein. A D gene is named only where the DNA matches it firmly.

D gene: -
J gene: TRBJ2-7
V gene: TRBV20-1
CDR3 DNA: TGCAGTGCTAGACCGGGACTTCTTTACGAGCAGTACTTC
CDR3 protein: CSARPGLLYEQYF

D gene: TRBD2
J gene: TRBJ2-3
V gene: TRBV5-1
CDR3 DNA: TGCGCCAGCAGCATTACGACTAGCGGGACAGATACGCAGTATTTT
CDR3 protein: CASSITTSGTDTQYF

D gene: TRBD1
J gene: TRBJ1-1
V gene: TRBV5-1
CDR3 DNA: TGCGCCAGCAGCTTCGTCCCGGGACAGGTTTTGAACACTGAAGCTTTCTTT
CDR3 protein: CASSFVPGQVLNTEAFF

D gene: -
J gene: TRBJ2-2
V gene: TRBV27
CDR3 DNA: TGTGCCAGCAGTTTCGGCGGGGAGCTGTTTTTT
CDR3 protein: CASSFGGELFF

D gene: TRBD2
J gene: TRBJ2-3
V gene: TRBV7-9
CDR3 DNA: TGTGCCAGCAGCACAGGACTAGCGGGAGCAGATACGCAGTATTTT
CDR3 protein: CASSTGLAGADTQYF

D gene: -
J gene: TRBJ2-7
V gene: TRBV11-2
CDR3 DNA: TGTGCCAGCAGCTTAGATCCCACCTACGAGCAGTACTTC
CDR3 protein: CASSLDPTYEQYF

D gene: -
J gene: TRBJ2-5
V gene: TRBV20-1
CDR3 DNA: TGCAGTGCTAGCGCCCCACCGAGGTCCCAAGAGACCCAGTACTTC
CDR3 protein: CSASAPPRSQETQYF

D gene: TRBD2
J gene: TRBJ2-2
V gene: TRBV6-5
CDR3 DNA: TGTGCCAGCGGGAGTCTAGCGGGAGAGATCGGGGAGCTGTTTTTT
CDR3 protein: CASGSLAGEIGELFF

D gene: -
J gene: TRBJ2-7
V gene: TRBV15
CDR3 DNA: TGTGCCACCAGCAGAGGTGGCAGTTCCTACGAGCAGTACTTC
CDR3 protein: CATSRGGSSYEQYF

D gene: -
J gene: TRBJ2-7
V gene: TRBV6-6
CDR3 DNA: TGTGCCAGCAGTTACGAGCCGGGGGCATATGAGCAGTACTTC
CDR3 protein: CASSYEPGAYEQYF

D gene: -
J gene: TRBJ2-3
V gene: TRBV9
CDR3 DNA: TGTGCCAGCAGCGTAGGGAACAGCCCCACAGATACGCAGTATTTT
CDR3 protein: CASSVGNSPTDTQYF

D gene: -
J gene: TRBJ2-4
V gene: TRBV28
CDR3 DNA: TGTGCCAGCAGTTTATCGGACAGTCAGTACTTC
CDR3 protein: CASSLSDSQYF

D gene: -
J gene: TRBJ1-5
V gene: TRBV7-8
CDR3 DNA: TGTGCCAGCAGCTTAGGGACACCAAATAGCAATCAGCCCCAGCATTTT
CDR3 protein: CASSLGTPNSNQPQHF